This T cell receptor (beta chain) derives from a study of blood T cell repertoires in COVID-19. Study background: The samples span acute and convalescent COVID-19 from the United States, Italy and Spain.

Assay used: immunoSEQ multiplex PCR; TCRdb lists only in-frame clones, some missing. The data show fewer than 400,000 clones, 87% seen once. The CDR3 totals 15 residues. Trimming stripped 8 bases from V and 5 bases from J, with 21 bases between. The germline V gene encodes CDR1 MDHEN and CDR2 SYDVKM. Adults between about 18 and 95 years of age took part from 20 to 25 US areas. Sequencing input: PBMCs or T cells enriched from blood (not recorded which). The sequence was obtained from a woman aged 18-29 years who had recovered from COVID-19. V is TRBV28 and J is TRBJ1-2, with a tentative D call TRBD1 (5 bases). The CDR3 protein is CASHVKGAGIYGYTF. The CDR3 coding sequence is TGTGCCAGCCATGTTAAAGGGGCAGGTATATATGGCTACACCTTC.